The following is a T cell receptor beta chain sequence with its context. Its cognate antigen is unknown. This record comes from a study of tumor-infiltrating lymphocytes in glioblastoma multiforme. Overall study results and limits: Unequal TCR RNA per T cell might skew measured clone sizes. The TCR and somatic mutation analysis included just one glioblastoma patient.

The germline V gene encodes CDR1 SGHAT and CDR2 FQNNGV. This CDR3 is 13 amino acids long. Three nested ARM-PCR rounds with V-beta and C-beta primers built TCRB libraries. TCRB-specific cDNA synthesis used around 550 ng of total RNA. One entry per CDR3 protein results from TCRdb running MiXCR on the multiplex PCR reads. The table lists 13,000 to 15,000 distinct CDR3 sequences, approximately 71% of them singletons. This chain connects TRBV11-2 to TRBJ2-1; 7 bases fit TRBD1. The J call may be wrong; the DNA end is better matched by TRBJ2-7. The material sequenced was brain tumor tissue. The sequence derives from a male donor with glioblastoma. CDR3 residues: CASSLDRGQEQYF. CDR3 nucleotides: TGTGCCAGCAGCTTAGATAGGGGGCAGGAGCAGTACTTC.